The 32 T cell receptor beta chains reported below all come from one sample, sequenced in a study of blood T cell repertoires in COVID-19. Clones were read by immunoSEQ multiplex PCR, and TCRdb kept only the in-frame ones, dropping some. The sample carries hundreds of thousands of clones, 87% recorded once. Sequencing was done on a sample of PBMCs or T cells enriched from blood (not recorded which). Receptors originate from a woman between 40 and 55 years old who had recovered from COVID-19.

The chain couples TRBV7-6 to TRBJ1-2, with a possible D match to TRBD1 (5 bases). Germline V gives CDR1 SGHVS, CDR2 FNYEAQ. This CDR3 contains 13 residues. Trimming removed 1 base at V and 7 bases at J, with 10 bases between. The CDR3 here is CASSLEGRGGYTF. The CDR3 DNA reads TGTGCCAGCAGCTTAGAGGGGCGCGGTGGCTACACCTTC.

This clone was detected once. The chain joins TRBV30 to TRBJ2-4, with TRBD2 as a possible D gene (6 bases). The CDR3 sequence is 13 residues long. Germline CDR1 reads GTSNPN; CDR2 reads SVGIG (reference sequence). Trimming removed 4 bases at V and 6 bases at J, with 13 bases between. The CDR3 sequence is CAWMDYPLNIQYF. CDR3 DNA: TGTGCCTGGATGGACTACCCCCTAAACATTCAGTACTTC.

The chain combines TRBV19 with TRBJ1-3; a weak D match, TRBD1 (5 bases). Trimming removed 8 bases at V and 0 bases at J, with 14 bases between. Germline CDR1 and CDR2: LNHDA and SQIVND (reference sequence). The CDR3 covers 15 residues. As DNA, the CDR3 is TGTGCCAGTGGAACAGGTTACCGCTCTGGAAACACCATATATTTT. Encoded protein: CASGTGYRSGNTIYF. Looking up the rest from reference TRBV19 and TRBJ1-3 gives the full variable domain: DGGITQSPKYLFRKEGQNVTLSCEQNLNHDAMYWYRQDPGQGLRLIYYSQIVNDFQKGDIAEGYSVSREKKESFPLTVTSAQKNPTAFYLCASGTGYRSGNTIYFGEGSWLTVV.

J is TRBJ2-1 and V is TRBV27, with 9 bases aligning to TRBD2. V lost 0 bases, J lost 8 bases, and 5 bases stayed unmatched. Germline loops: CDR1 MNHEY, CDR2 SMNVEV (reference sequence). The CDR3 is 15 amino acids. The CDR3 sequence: CASSLSGTSYYEQFF. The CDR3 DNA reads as TGTGCCAGCAGTTTATCGGGGACTAGCTATTATGAGCAGTTCTTC.

The CDR3 reads CASSQDLFEHSYNSPLHF. In DNA, the CDR3 is TGCGCCAGCAGCCAAGATCTCTTTGAACACTCCTATAATTCACCCCTCCACTTT. The rearrangement links TRBV4-3 to TRBJ1-6; the D is unclear. There are 18 residues in the CDR3. The V end was cut by 0 bases, the J end by 0 bases, with 12 bases between. Germline V gene data show CDR1 as LGHNA and CDR2 as YSLEER.

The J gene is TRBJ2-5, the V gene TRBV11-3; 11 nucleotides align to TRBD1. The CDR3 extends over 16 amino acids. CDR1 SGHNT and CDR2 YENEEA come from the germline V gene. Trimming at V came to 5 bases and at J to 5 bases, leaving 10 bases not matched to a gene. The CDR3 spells CASSPRTGGLRETQYF. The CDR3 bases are TGTGCCAGCAGCCCAAGGACAGGGGGCCTTCGGGAGACCCAGTACTTC.

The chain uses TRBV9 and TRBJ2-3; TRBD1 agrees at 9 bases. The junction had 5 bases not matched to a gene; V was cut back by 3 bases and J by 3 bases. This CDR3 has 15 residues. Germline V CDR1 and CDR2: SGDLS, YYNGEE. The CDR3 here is CASSGRTGETDTQYF. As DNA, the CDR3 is TGTGCCAGCAGCGGACGGACAGGGGAAACAGATACGCAGTATTTT.

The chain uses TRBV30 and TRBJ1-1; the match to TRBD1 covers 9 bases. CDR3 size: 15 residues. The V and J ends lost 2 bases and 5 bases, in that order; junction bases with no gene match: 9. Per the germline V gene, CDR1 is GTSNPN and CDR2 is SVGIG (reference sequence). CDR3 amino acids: CAWSRNRGRKTEAFF. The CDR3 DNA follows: TGTGCCTGGAGTCGGAACAGGGGGCGAAAAACTGAAGCTTTCTTT.

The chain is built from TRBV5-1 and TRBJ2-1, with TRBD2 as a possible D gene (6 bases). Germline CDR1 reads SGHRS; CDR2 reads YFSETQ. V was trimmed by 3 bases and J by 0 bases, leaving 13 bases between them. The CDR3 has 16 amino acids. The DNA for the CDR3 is TGCGCCAGCAGCTCGGGGGTCAGCAGCTCCTACAATGAGCAGTTCTTC. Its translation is CASSSGVSSSYNEQFF.

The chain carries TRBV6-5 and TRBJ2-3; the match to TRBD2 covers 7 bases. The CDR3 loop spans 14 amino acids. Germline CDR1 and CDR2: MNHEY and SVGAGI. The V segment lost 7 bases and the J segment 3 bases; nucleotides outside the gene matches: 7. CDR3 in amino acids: CASMRERGTDTQYF. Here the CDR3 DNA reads TGTGCCAGCATGCGGGAGAGGGGTACAGATACGCAGTATTTT.

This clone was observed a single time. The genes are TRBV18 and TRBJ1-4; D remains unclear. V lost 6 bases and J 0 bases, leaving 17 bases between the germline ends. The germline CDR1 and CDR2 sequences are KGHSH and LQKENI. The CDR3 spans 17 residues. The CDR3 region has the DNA TGTGCCAGCTCCCCAGTTACAGCAAATGCAACTAATGAAAAACTGTTTTTT. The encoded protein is CASSPVTANATNEKLFF.

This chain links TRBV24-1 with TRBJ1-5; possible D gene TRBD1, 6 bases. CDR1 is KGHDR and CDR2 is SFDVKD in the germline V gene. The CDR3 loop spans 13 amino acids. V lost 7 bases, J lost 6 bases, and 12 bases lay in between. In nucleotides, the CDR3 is TGTGCCACCAGCCAGGAAGGGGGTCAGCCCCAGCATTTT. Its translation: CATSQEGGQPQHF.

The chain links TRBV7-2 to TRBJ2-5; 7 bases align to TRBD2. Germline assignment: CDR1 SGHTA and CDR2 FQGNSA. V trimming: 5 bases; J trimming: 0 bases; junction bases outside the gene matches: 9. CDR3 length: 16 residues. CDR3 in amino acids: CASSLRPSGNQETQYF. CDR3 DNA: TGTGCCAGCAGCCTCCGTCCTAGCGGCAACCAAGAGACCCAGTACTTC.

As DNA, the CDR3 is TGTGCCAGCAGGGGCACGGCGCCCGGGGCCCTCCACTTT. Its translation is CASRGTAPGALHF. The chain links TRBV12-3 or TRBV12-4 to TRBJ1-6; D ambiguous. Trimming took off 6 bases at V and 14 bases at J, with 17 bases between the two ends. This CDR3 has 13 amino acids.

DNA for the CDR3: TGTGCCAGCAATTCAGGCGCTTCCTACAATGAGCAGTTCTTC. It codes for CASNSGASYNEQFF. The genes are TRBV2 and TRBJ2-1, with unresolved D. V lost 7 bases, J lost 1 base, and 11 bases lay in between. The V gene's germline CDR1 is SNHLY and CDR2 FYNNEI. This CDR3 comprises 14 residues.

The DNA of the CDR3 is TGTGCCTGGGGAGCGGGAGATACGCAGTATTTT. Protein: CAWGAGDTQYF. The chain is built from TRBV30 and TRBJ2-3, with D maybe TRBD2 (6 bases). Trimming cost V 5 bases and J 5 bases, with 8 bases left between them. The germline V gene encodes CDR1 GTSNPN and CDR2 SVGIG (reference sequence). This CDR3 spans 11 amino acids.

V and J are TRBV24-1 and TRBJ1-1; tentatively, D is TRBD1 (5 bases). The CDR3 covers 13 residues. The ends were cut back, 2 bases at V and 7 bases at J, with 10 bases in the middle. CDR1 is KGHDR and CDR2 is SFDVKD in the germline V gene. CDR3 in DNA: TGTGCCACCAGTGATTCCCAGGGAGGTGAAGCTTTCTTT. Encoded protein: CATSDSQGGEAFF.

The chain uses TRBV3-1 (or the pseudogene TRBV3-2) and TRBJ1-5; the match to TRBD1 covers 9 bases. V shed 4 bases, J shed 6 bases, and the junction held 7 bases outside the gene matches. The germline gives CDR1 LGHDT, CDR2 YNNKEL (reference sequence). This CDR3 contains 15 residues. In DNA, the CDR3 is TGTGCCAGCAGCCCGTCACAGGGGGCGGGTCAGCCCCAGCATTTT. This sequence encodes CASSPSQGAGQPQHF.

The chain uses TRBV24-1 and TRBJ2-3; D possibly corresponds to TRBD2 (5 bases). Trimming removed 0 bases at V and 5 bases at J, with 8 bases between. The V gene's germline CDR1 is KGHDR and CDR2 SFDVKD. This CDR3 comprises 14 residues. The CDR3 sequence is CATSDLALEDTQYF. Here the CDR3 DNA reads TGTGCCACCAGTGATTTGGCACTAGAAGATACGCAGTATTTT.

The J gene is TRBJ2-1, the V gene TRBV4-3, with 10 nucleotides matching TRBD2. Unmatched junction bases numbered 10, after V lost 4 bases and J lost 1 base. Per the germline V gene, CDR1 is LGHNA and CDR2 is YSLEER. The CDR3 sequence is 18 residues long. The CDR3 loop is CASSRGASGSMSYNEQFF. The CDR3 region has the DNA TGCGCCAGCAGCCGAGGGGCTAGCGGGAGTATGTCCTACAATGAGCAGTTCTTC.

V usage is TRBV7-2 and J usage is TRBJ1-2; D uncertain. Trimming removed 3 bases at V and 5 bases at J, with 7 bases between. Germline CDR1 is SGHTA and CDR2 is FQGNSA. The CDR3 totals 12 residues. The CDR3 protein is CASSLGRYGYTF. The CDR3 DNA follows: TGTGCCAGCAGCTTGGGCCGATATGGCTACACCTTC.

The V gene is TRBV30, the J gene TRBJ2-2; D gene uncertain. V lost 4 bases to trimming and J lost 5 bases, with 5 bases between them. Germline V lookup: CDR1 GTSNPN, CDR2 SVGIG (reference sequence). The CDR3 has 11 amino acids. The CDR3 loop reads CAWTGTGELFF. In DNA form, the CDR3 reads TGTGCCTGGACCGGGACCGGGGAGCTGTTTTTT.

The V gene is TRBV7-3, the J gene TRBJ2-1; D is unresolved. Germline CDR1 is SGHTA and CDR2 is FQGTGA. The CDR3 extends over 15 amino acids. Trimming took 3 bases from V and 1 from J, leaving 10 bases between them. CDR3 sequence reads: CASSLTLFSYNEQFF. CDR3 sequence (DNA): TGTGCCAGCAGCTTGACACTCTTTTCCTACAATGAGCAGTTCTTC.

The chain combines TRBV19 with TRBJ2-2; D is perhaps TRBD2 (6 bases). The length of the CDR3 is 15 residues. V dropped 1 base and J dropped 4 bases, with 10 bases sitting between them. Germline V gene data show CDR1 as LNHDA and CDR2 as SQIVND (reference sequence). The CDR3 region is CASSIVGGFTGELFF. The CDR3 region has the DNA TGTGCCAGTAGTATAGTCGGGGGATTCACCGGGGAGCTGTTTTTT. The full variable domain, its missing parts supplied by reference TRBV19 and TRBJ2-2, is DGGITQSPKYLFRKEGQNVTLSCEQNLNHDAMYWYRQDPGQGLRLIYYSQIVNDFQKGDIAEGYSVSREKKESFPLTVTSAQKNPTAFYLCASSIVGGFTGELFFGEGSRLTVL.

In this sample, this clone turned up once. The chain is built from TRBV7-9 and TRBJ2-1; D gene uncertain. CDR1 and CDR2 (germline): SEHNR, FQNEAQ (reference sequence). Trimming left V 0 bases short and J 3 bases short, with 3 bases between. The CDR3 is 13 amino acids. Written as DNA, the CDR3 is TGTGCCAGCAGCTTAGCGAGCTACAATGAGCAGTTCTTC. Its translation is CASSLASYNEQFF.

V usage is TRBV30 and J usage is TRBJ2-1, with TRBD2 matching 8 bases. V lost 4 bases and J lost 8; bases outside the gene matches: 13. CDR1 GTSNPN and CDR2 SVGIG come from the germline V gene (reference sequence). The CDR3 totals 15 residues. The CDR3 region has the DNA TGTGCCTGGAACGAGATAGCGGGATTACGCCATGAGCAGTTCTTC. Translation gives CAWNEIAGLRHEQFF.

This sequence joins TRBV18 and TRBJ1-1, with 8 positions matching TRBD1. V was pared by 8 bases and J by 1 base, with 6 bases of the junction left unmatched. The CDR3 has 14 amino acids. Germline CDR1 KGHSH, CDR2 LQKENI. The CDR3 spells CASAWGQENTEAFF. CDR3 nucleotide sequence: TGTGCCAGCGCGTGGGGACAGGAGAACACTGAAGCTTTCTTT.

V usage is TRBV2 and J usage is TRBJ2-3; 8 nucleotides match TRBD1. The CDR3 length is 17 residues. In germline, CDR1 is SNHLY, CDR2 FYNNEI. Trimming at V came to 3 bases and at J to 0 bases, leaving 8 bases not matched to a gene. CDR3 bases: TGTGCCAGCAGTGAGACGGACAGGGTATCTAGCACAGATACGCAGTATTTT. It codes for CASSETDRVSSTDTQYF.

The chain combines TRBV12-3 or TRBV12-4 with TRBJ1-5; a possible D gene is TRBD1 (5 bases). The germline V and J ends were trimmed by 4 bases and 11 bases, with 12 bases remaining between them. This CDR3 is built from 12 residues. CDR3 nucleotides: TGTGCCAGCAGTTGGGAATACAGGACCCAGCATTTT. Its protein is CASSWEYRTQHF.

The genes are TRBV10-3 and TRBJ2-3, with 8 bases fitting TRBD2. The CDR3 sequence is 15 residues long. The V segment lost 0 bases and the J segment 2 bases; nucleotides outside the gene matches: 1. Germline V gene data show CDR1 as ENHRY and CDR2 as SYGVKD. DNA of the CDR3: TGTGCCATCAGTGAGTCGGGACTAGACACAGATACGCAGTATTTT. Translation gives CAISESGLDTDTQYF.

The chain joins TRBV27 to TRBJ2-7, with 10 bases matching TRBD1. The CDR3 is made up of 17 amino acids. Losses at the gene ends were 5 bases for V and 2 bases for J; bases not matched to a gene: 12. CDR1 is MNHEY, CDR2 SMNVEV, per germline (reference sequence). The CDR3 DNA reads TGTGCCAGCAGTCTCGGACAGGGGGGGGGACTCACCTACGAGCAGTACTTC. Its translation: CASSLGQGGGLTYEQYF.

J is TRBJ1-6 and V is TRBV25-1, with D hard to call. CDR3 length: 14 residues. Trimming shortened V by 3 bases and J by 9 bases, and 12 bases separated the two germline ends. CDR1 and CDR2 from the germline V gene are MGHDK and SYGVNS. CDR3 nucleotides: TGTGCCAGCAGTGAGCAGGTGGCTTCTTCACCCCTCCACTTT. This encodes CASSEQVASSPLHF.